Below, 20 T cell receptor beta chains from the same sample are listed, as sequenced in a study of blood T cell repertoires in COVID-19. Sequencing used immunoSEQ multiplex PCR; TCRdb keeps in-frame clones, though not all of them. The sample contains about 180,000 clones, roughly 88% of which appear only once. Material for sequencing was peripheral blood. These receptors were collected from a woman aged 25 to 39 with acute or convalescent COVID-19.

The CDR3 sequence is CATSRDLPYEQYF. The CDR3 DNA reads TGTGCCACCAGCAGAGATCTACCTTACGAGCAGTACTTC. The chain carries TRBV15 and TRBJ2-7; D remains ambiguous. Per the germline V gene, CDR1 is LNHNV and CDR2 is YYDKDF (reference sequence). The V gene lost 0 bases and the J gene lost 4 bases, with 7 bases spanning the gap. The CDR3 consists of 13 residues.

The chain recombines TRBV3-1 (or the pseudogene TRBV3-2) with TRBJ1-1; TRBD1 matches 7 bases. The CDR3 covers 15 residues. Trimming took 2 bases from V and 5 from J; bases not matched to a gene: 8. CDR1 is LGHDT, CDR2 YNNKEL, per germline (reference sequence). The CDR3 coding sequence is TGTGCCAGCAGCCAACTCAGACAGGGAGAGACTGAAGCTTTCTTT. This sequence encodes CASSQLRQGETEAFF.

V and J are TRBV7-2 and TRBJ1-3, with 8 bases aligning to TRBD1. The junction had 7 bases not matched to a gene; V was cut back by 5 bases and J by 7 bases. The germline V gene has CDR1 SGHTA and CDR2 FQGNSA. This CDR3 contains 14 residues. The chain's CDR3 is CASSLRQGLNTIYF. CDR3 sequence (DNA): TGTGCCAGCAGCCTCCGACAGGGGCTCAACACCATATATTTT.

The chain is built from TRBV6-6 and TRBJ2-5; the match to TRBD2 covers 13 bases. V lost 6 bases to trimming and J lost 2 bases; unmatched junction nucleotides: 6. In germline, CDR1 is MNHNY, CDR2 SVGAGI (reference sequence). This CDR3 is 16 amino acids long. The CDR3 DNA reads as TGTGCCAGCAGATCACCGGGACTAGCGGGACAAGAGACCCAGTACTTC. Amino acid sequence: CASRSPGLAGQETQYF.

J is TRBJ1-2 and V is TRBV5-4; TRBD1 aligns across 7 bases. CDR1 and CDR2 (germline): SGHNT, YYREEE (reference sequence). The CDR3 runs to 14 residues. V was pared by 2 bases and J by 4 bases, with 5 bases of the junction left unmatched. The CDR3 DNA is TGTGCCAGCAGCTTCCGTGGGACAGCCTATGGCTACACCTTC. This translates into CASSFRGTAYGYTF.

The chain links TRBV4-1 to TRBJ1-6; no definite D call. Germline V lookup: CDR1 MGHRA, CDR2 YSYEKL. V gave up 0 bases and J gave up 9 bases, with 12 bases separating them. This CDR3 has 15 residues. CDR3 sequence reads: CASSQEVEGRSPLHF. DNA of the CDR3: TGCGCCAGCAGCCAAGAGGTGGAGGGCCGTTCACCCCTCCACTTT.

This sequence joins TRBV30 and TRBJ2-2; the D gene is possibly TRBD2 (5 bases). The CDR3 has 14 amino acids. CDR1 and CDR2 (germline): GTSNPN, SVGIG (reference sequence). V was cut by 7 bases and J by 3 bases, with 15 bases left in between. CDR3 in DNA: TGTGCCTATACTTCCGGACTTCACACCGGGGAGCTGTTTTTT. This encodes CAYTSGLHTGELFF.

This rearrangement joins TRBV5-1 to TRBJ1-6, with D possibly being TRBD1 (5 bases). Trimming shortened V by 4 bases and J by 7 bases, and 9 bases separated the two germline ends. CDR1 SGHRS and CDR2 YFSETQ come from the germline V gene. There are 13 residues in the CDR3. CDR3 in DNA: TGCGCCAGCAGCACGGGACTAAATTCACCCCTCCACTTT. Translating it yields CASSTGLNSPLHF. The full variable domain, in which reference TRBV5-1 and TRBJ1-6 provide the parts outside the CDR3, is KAGVTQTPRYLIKTRGQQVTLSCSPISGHRSVSWYQQTPGQGLQFLFEYFSETQRNKGNFPGRFSGRQFSNSRSEMNVSTLELGDSALYLCASSTGLNSPLHFGNGTRLTVT.

The chain uses TRBV6-5 and TRBJ1-2; a possible D gene is TRBD1 (6 bases). Deletions cut 6 bases from V and 8 bases from J, with 16 bases between. Germline lookup yields CDR1 MNHEY and CDR2 SVGAGI. The length of the CDR3 is 13 residues. CDR3 loop: CASSHGGAGGYTF. The CDR3 DNA is TGTGCCAGCAGCCACGGGGGGGCTGGGGGCTACACCTTC.

The genes are TRBV4-1 and TRBJ2-2; TRBD1 might be the D (5 bases). V gave up 1 base and J gave up 8 bases, with 17 bases separating them. Looked up from germline, CDR1 is MGHRA and CDR2 is YSYEKL. The CDR3 sequence is 16 residues long. CDR3 coding DNA: TGCGCCAGCAGCCAAGTTCAGGGTTGGTCGACGGGGGAGCTGTTTTTT. Translating it yields CASSQVQGWSTGELFF.

The chain couples TRBV29-1 to TRBJ2-7; 8 nucleotides line up with TRBD2. V lost 6 bases, J lost 2 bases, and 6 bases stayed unmatched. The CDR3 is 13 residues long. The germline gives CDR1 SQVTM, CDR2 ANQGSEA. The chain's CDR3 is CSVVLAATYEQYF. The CDR3 DNA reads as TGCAGCGTAGTACTAGCGGCCACCTACGAGCAGTACTTC.

V is TRBV28 and J is TRBJ2-3; D perhaps matches TRBD2 (6 bases). In germline, CDR1 is MDHEN, CDR2 SYDVKM. V was clipped by 8 bases and J by 0 bases, with 21 bases between them. The CDR3 runs 17 residues. CDR3 protein: CASPPLGLAASTDTQYF. The CDR3 bases are TGTGCCAGCCCCCCATTAGGCTTAGCGGCTAGCACAGATACGCAGTATTTT. Supplemented by reference TRBV28 and TRBJ2-3, the full variable domain reads DVKVTQSSRYLVKRTGEKVFLECVQDMDHENMFWYRQDPGLGLRLIYFSYDVKMKEKGDIPEGYSVSREKKERFSLILESASTNQTSMYLCASPPLGLAASTDTQYFGPGTRLTVL.

The table lists this clone with a count of one. CDR3 coding DNA: TGTGCCAGCAGCCAGACGGGACTAGCGGGATATACGCAGTATTTT. Translating gives CASSQTGLAGYTQYF. The chain employs TRBV3-1 (or the pseudogene TRBV3-2) and TRBJ2-3; 13 nucleotides match TRBD2. This CDR3 has 15 amino acids. V was pared by 3 bases and J by 7 bases, with 4 bases of the junction left unmatched. Germline loops: CDR1 LGHDT, CDR2 YNNKEL (reference sequence).

This chain uses TRBV2 with TRBJ2-7, with a tentative D call TRBD1 (6 bases). This CDR3 has 13 residues. Deletions cut 4 bases from V and 6 bases from J, with 13 bases between. Germline assignment: CDR1 SNHLY and CDR2 FYNNEI. CDR3 sequence reads: CASSGETGGEQYF. DNA of the CDR3: TGTGCCAGCAGTGGAGAGACAGGCGGCGAGCAGTACTTC.

The J gene is TRBJ2-7, the V gene TRBV5-1, with D perhaps matching TRBD1 (6 bases). Germline values: CDR1 SGHRS, CDR2 YFSETQ. Trimming stripped 5 bases from V and 2 bases from J, with 14 bases between. This CDR3 has 14 amino acids. The CDR3 region has the DNA TGCGCCAGCAGAGATACAGGGAATACCTACGAGCAGTACTTC. Translated, it gives CASRDTGNTYEQYF.

The chain links TRBV6-5 to TRBJ2-4; 14 bases align to TRBD2. The CDR3 is 15 residues long. V was clipped by 5 bases and J by 9 bases; unmatched bases: 6. CDR1 and CDR2 (germline): MNHEY, SVGAGI. This CDR3 reads CASSHGGLAGAIQYF. In nucleotides, the CDR3 is TGTGCCAGCAGTCACGGGGGACTAGCGGGAGCCATTCAGTACTTC.

In its sample, this clone was seen once. The V and J genes are TRBV28 and TRBJ2-3, with TRBD2 matching 7 bases. Germline V lookup: CDR1 MDHEN, CDR2 SYDVKM. The CDR3 totals 15 residues. V gave up 2 bases and J gave up 1 base; unmatched junction bases: 3. CDR3 in DNA: TGTGCCAGCAGTTTAGGACTAGGAGGCACAGATACGCAGTATTTT. Translation gives CASSLGLGGTDTQYF.

The V and J genes are TRBV5-6 and TRBJ1-2; unclear D gene. CDR3 length: 13 residues. Trimming removed 0 bases at V and 10 bases at J, with 13 bases between. The germline gives CDR1 SGHDT, CDR2 YYEEEE. The CDR3 DNA follows: TGTGCCAGCAGCTTGGGACGAACTATGGCCTACACCTTC. It encodes CASSLGRTMAYTF.

J is TRBJ2-5 and V is TRBV5-1, with 7 bases identical to TRBD2. This CDR3 has 14 residues. CDR1 and CDR2 from the germline V gene are SGHRS and YFSETQ. V lost 3 bases and J lost 5; bases outside the gene matches: 7. In DNA form, the CDR3 reads TGCGCCAGCAGCTGGGGACTAAGCCATGAGACCCAGTACTTC. Translation gives CASSWGLSHETQYF.

This rearrangement joins TRBV28 to TRBJ2-2; 10 nucleotides match TRBD1. The germline V gene has CDR1 MDHEN and CDR2 SYDVKM. This CDR3 region has 15 residues. After removal of 5 bases from V and 9 bases from J, the junction contained 9 bases not matched to a gene. The CDR3 DNA reads as TGTGCCAGCAGTAACTTACGACAGGGGGCGCGGGAGCTGTTTTTT. Residues: CASSNLRQGARELFF.